One sample yielded the 8 T cell receptor beta chains listed below, sequenced in a study of CD8 T cell repertoires and HIV-1 epitope variants. The antigens for these receptors are not known. The table came from immunoSEQ multiplex PCR; TCRdb's copy has only in-frame clones and leaves some out. Of just under 3,500 clones listed, just under 65% are singletons. Sequencing was performed on cultured CD8+ T cells derived from PBMCs. These receptors were collected from a male donor with HIV.

This clone appeared a few times. V gene TRBV28 combines with J gene TRBJ1-5; 9 bases agree with TRBD1. V shed 5 bases and J 4 bases; nucleotides not matched to a gene: 3. Germline assignment: CDR1 MDHEN and CDR2 SYDVKM. The CDR3 covers 14 residues. CDR3 coding DNA: TGTGCCAGCAGTCTCGGGACAGGGAATCAGCCCCAGCATTTT. Its protein product is CASSLGTGNQPQHF.

The chain joins TRBV6-4 to TRBJ2-2; D ambiguous. V was trimmed by 3 bases and J by 1 base, leaving 6 bases between them. The CDR3 totals 14 residues. Germline loops: CDR1 MRHNA, CDR2 SNTAGT. The CDR3 DNA follows: TGTGCCAGCAGTGAGAGGTTGAACACCGGGGAGCTGTTTTTT. Translated, it gives CASSERLNTGELFF.

The chain couples TRBV4-3 to TRBJ1-1; D is ambiguous. The CDR3 sequence is 14 residues long. Germline V gene lookup returns CDR1 LGHNA and CDR2 YSLEER. Trimming shortened V by 0 bases and J by 4 bases, and 9 bases separated the two germline ends. The CDR3 protein is CASSQESGGTEAFF. Here the CDR3 DNA reads TGCGCCAGCAGCCAAGAGTCTGGCGGCACTGAAGCTTTCTTT.

The genes are TRBV7-9 and TRBJ2-7; D is possibly TRBD2 (6 bases). CDR1 is SEHNR, CDR2 FQNEAQ, per germline (reference sequence). Trimming removed 6 bases from V and 1 base from J, with 10 bases in between. This CDR3 is 13 amino acids long. CDR3 DNA sequence: TGTGCCAGCAGTTCTGCGGGGTCCTACGAGCAGTACTTC. Its protein is CASSSAGSYEQYF. Together with reference TRBV7-9 and TRBJ2-7, the CDR3 gives the full variable domain: DTGVSQNPRHKITKRGQNVTFRCDPISEHNRLYWYRQTLGQGPEFLTYFQNEAQLEKSRLLSDRFSAERPKGSFSTLEIQRTEQGDSAMYLCASSSAGSYEQYFGPGTRLTVT.

The chain joins TRBV13 to TRBJ1-1; TRBD1 might be the D (6 bases). Looked up from germline, CDR1 is PRHDT and CDR2 is FYEKMQ (reference sequence). This CDR3 is built from 13 residues. The ends were cut back, 2 bases at V and 4 bases at J, with 8 bases in the middle. CDR3 in amino acids: CASSLRGGTEAFF. DNA of the CDR3: TGTGCCAGCAGCTTACGAGGGGGCACTGAAGCTTTCTTT.

The chain uses TRBV7-9 and TRBJ2-7; 7 nucleotides agree with TRBD1. V shed 9 bases and J 6 bases; nucleotides not matched to a gene: 14. This CDR3 has 14 residues. CDR1 SEHNR and CDR2 FQNEAQ come from the germline V gene (reference sequence). As DNA, the CDR3 is TGTGCCAGTACACACGGGACAGCTAATTCCGAGCAGTACTTC. Amino acids: CASTHGTANSEQYF.

The CDR3 DNA sequence: TGTGCCAGCAGTTTAGGAGGGAGGTTGGGGGGGAACTATGGCTACACCTTC. This codes for CASSLGGRLGGNYGYTF. This rearrangement joins TRBV27 to TRBJ1-2, with D maybe TRBD1 (5 bases). Trimming took off 2 bases at V and 2 bases at J, with 18 bases between the two ends. The CDR3 length is 17 residues. Germline V CDR1 and CDR2: MNHEY, SMNVEV (reference sequence).

The chain recombines TRBV6-4 with TRBJ1-2; 12 bases are a match to TRBD1. CDR1 is MRHNA, CDR2 SNTAGT, per germline. The CDR3 is made up of 18 amino acids. The ends lost 4 bases at V and 4 bases at J; junction bases unmatched: 13. The CDR3 DNA reads as TGTGCCAGCAGTGTCCCCCCCAGGGACAGGGGGCTTGTCTATGGCTACACCTTC. It specifies CASSVPPRDRGLVYGYTF.